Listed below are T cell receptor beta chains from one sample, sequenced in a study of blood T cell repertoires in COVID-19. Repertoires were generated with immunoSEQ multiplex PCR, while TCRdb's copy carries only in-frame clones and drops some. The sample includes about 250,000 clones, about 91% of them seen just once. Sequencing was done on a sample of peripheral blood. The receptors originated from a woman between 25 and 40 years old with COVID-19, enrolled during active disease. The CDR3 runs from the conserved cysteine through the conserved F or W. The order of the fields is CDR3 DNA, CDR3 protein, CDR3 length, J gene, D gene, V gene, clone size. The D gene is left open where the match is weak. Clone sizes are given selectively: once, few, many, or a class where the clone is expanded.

CDR3nt: TGTGCCAGCAGCCACAGTCGGGGGGTAGATACGCAGTATTTT
CDR3aa: CASSHSRGVDTQYF
len: 14
j_gene: TRBJ2-3
d_gene: TRBD2
v_gene: TRBV4-2
abundance: -

CDR3nt: TGTGCCAGCAGCTTGCCGGGACTGGAAGAAACAGATACGCAGTATTTT
CDR3aa: CASSLPGLEETDTQYF
len: 16
j_gene: TRBJ2-3
d_gene: -
v_gene: TRBV5-4
abundance: once

CDR3nt: TGCGCCAGCAGCAGCCGGACAGGCGACTCAGGTGAGCAGTTCTTC
CDR3aa: CASSSRTGDSGEQFF
len: 15
j_gene: TRBJ2-1
d_gene: TRBD1
v_gene: TRBV4-1
abundance: few

CDR3nt: TGTGCCAGCAGCGGTACGGTGACAGATACGCAGTATTTT
CDR3aa: CASSGTVTDTQYF
len: 13
j_gene: TRBJ2-3
d_gene: -
v_gene: TRBV7-2
abundance: -

CDR3nt: TGTGCCAGCAGTATACGCCGACAGGGGGGTCAGCCCCAGCATTTT
CDR3aa: CASSIRRQGGQPQHF
len: 15
j_gene: TRBJ1-5
d_gene: TRBD1
v_gene: TRBV6-5
abundance: few

CDR3nt: TGTGCCAGCAGCTTAGATGGGCTAGCGGTTGACAATGAGCAGTTCTTC
CDR3aa: CASSLDGLAVDNEQFF
len: 16
j_gene: TRBJ2-1
d_gene: TRBD2
v_gene: TRBV11-3
abundance: -

CDR3nt: TGTGCCAGTAGTATTGCAGGGTCCGGGGAGCTGTTTTTT
CDR3aa: CASSIAGSGELFF
len: 13
j_gene: TRBJ2-2
d_gene: -
v_gene: TRBV19
abundance: -

CDR3nt: TGTGCCAGCAGCCACCGGGGGACGAACACCGGGGAGCTGTTTTTT
CDR3aa: CASSHRGTNTGELFF
len: 15
j_gene: TRBJ2-2
d_gene: -
v_gene: TRBV9
abundance: many

CDR3nt: TGTGCCAGTAGTTACCGGGTGACTAGCACAGATACGCAGTATTTT
CDR3aa: CASSYRVTSTDTQYF
len: 15
j_gene: TRBJ2-3
d_gene: -
v_gene: TRBV19
abundance: -

CDR3nt: TGTGCCAGCAGTCCCCGGGCGGGAGGGGAGAGAGATACGCAGTATTTT
CDR3aa: CASSPRAGGERDTQYF
len: 16
j_gene: TRBJ2-3
d_gene: TRBD2
v_gene: TRBV11-3
abundance: -

CDR3nt: TGTGCCAGCAGCTTAGGACAGGGGGCCCACTATGGCTACACCTTC
CDR3aa: CASSLGQGAHYGYTF
len: 15
j_gene: TRBJ1-2
d_gene: TRBD1
v_gene: TRBV11-2
abundance: -

CDR3nt: TGCAGTGCCAGCCCGGGAGTCGAGCAGTTCTTC
CDR3aa: CSASPGVEQFF
len: 11
j_gene: TRBJ2-1
d_gene: -
v_gene: TRBV20-1
abundance: -

CDR3nt: TGCGCCAGCAGCCTGAGCCCGGGACAGTGGGCCTCTGGGGCCAACGTCCTGACTTTC
CDR3aa: CASSLSPGQWASGANVLTF
len: 19
j_gene: TRBJ2-6
d_gene: TRBD1
v_gene: TRBV5-1
abundance: -

CDR3nt: TGTGCCAGCAGTTTAGCCAGGGACACTGAAGCTTTCTTT
CDR3aa: CASSLARDTEAFF
len: 13
j_gene: TRBJ1-1
d_gene: -
v_gene: TRBV28
abundance: -

CDR3nt: TGTGCCACCAGTGACGCCCACCCTCGGACTGCCGGCACAGATACGCAGTATTTT
CDR3aa: CATSDAHPRTAGTDTQYF
len: 18
j_gene: TRBJ2-3
d_gene: -
v_gene: TRBV24-1
abundance: -

CDR3nt: TGTGCCACCGGACTAGGGGGATTTGGTGGCTACACCTTC
CDR3aa: CATGLGGFGGYTF
len: 13
j_gene: TRBJ1-2
d_gene: -
v_gene: TRBV6-5
abundance: once

CDR3nt: TGTGCCAGCAGCCTCGGTTCCTACGAGCAGTACTTC
CDR3aa: CASSLGSYEQYF
len: 12
j_gene: TRBJ2-7
d_gene: -
v_gene: TRBV11-1
abundance: few

CDR3nt: TGTGCCAGCAGCGTAGTCGGGACAGCCAACTACGAGACCCAGTACTTC
CDR3aa: CASSVVGTANYETQYF
len: 16
j_gene: TRBJ2-5
d_gene: TRBD1
v_gene: TRBV9
abundance: -

CDR3nt: TGTGCCACCAGTGACCCCGCCCGGAGCTCCTACAATGAGCAGTTCTTC
CDR3aa: CATSDPARSSYNEQFF
len: 16
j_gene: TRBJ2-1
d_gene: -
v_gene: TRBV24-1
abundance: -

CDR3nt: TGTGCCAGCAGCGTACAAGACAGAGATCCAGCTTTCTTT
CDR3aa: CASSVQDRDPAFF
len: 13
j_gene: TRBJ1-1
d_gene: -
v_gene: TRBV9
abundance: few

CDR3nt: TGCGCCAGCAGCTTGGTCAGCGGGGTATCCTACGAGCAGTACTTC
CDR3aa: CASSLVSGVSYEQYF
len: 15
j_gene: TRBJ2-7
d_gene: TRBD2
v_gene: TRBV5-1
abundance: -

CDR3nt: TGTGCTAGCAGCTTAGGGGAGGGGAACACCGGGGAGCTGTTTTTT
CDR3aa: CASSLGEGNTGELFF
len: 15
j_gene: TRBJ2-2
d_gene: TRBD2
v_gene: TRBV7-7
abundance: -